This T cell receptor (beta chain) was sequenced during a study of shared clonotypes between healthy human individuals. Whole-study context: CD4 naive and CD4 memory each took three plates per donor, while CD8 naive took two and CD8 memory one.

As concerns this clone: Other DNA sequences in the sample encode the same CDR3.

CD45RO-negative cells were positively selected for CCR7, leaving out terminally differentiated effector memory CD45RA+ cells. CDR3 size: 13 residues. Germline CDR1 and CDR2: MNHEY and SMNVEV (reference sequence). The V end lost 0 bases, the J end lost 3 bases, and 5 bases lay between the germline ends. The material for each subset, its genomic DNA, was split evenly across several immunoSEQ plates. The data were produced by immunoSEQ multiplex PCR, yet TCRdb's version contains in-frame clones alone and is incomplete. The sample records about 1.9 million clones, over 85% being singletons. Source material: naive CD8+ T cells from PBMCs. This chain uses TRBV27 with TRBJ1-1; the D is unclear. This TCR was recovered from a man younger than 35 in good health. Some clones in this sample may be carry-over from other donors' samples. The DNA for the CDR3 is TGTGCCAGCAGTTTATCAGGATACACTGAAGCTTTCTTT. This gives the protein CASSLSGYTEAFF.